One sample yielded the 6 T cell receptor beta chains listed below, sequenced in a study of Graves' ophthalmopathy and Graves' hyperthyroidism. RNA transcripts were the source from which TCR beta CDR3 regions were amplified. After a first-round RT-PCR with HTBI primers, a second-round multiplex PCR was run. Via MiXCR, TCRdb re-called the multiplex PCR reads, giving one row per CDR3 protein. The sample includes fewer than 70,000 distinct CDR3 sequences, approximately 47% of them seen just once. What was sequenced was peripheral blood. The source is an adult woman with Graves' ophthalmopathy.

The V call is TRBV29-1, the J call TRBJ2-6; the D gene could be TRBD1 or TRBD2 (5 bases each). Per the germline V gene, CDR1 is SQVTM and CDR2 is ANQGSEA. Trimming removed 7 bases at V and 0 bases at J, with 22 bases between. The CDR3 totals 18 residues. CDR3 sequence: CSGGGVPGLCSGANVLTF. DNA of the CDR3: TGCAGCGGTGGGGGAGTCCCCGGGCTGTGCTCTGGGGCCAACGTCCTGACTTTC.

This sequence joins TRBV29-1 and TRBJ2-5, with 7 positions matching TRBD1. In germline, CDR1 is SQVTM, CDR2 ANQGSEA. The V and J ends lost 8 bases and 3 bases, in that order; junction bases with no gene match: 9. The CDR3 has 13 residues. The CDR3 DNA reads as TGCAGCCCCGTGGGGCAGGGGGAAGAGACCCAGTACTTC. This translates into CSPVGQGEETQYF. The variable domain in full, completed from reference TRBV29-1 and TRBJ2-5, reads SAVISQKPSRDICQRGTSLTIQCQVDSQVTMMFWYRQQPGQSLTLIATANQGSEATYESGFVIDKFPISRPNLTFSTLTVSNMSPEDSSIYLCSPVGQGEETQYFGPGTRLLVL.

This clonotype was seen many times. The V gene is TRBV6-1, the J gene TRBJ2-5; D is tentatively TRBD1 or TRBD2 (5 bases each). The CDR3 contains 15 residues. Trimming removed 8 bases at V and 2 bases at J, with 18 bases between. Germline values: CDR1 MNHNS, CDR2 SASEGT. CDR3 nucleotides: TGTGCCAGCGGAACCCCGGGACGGAGTCAAGAGACCCAGTACTTC. This gives the protein CASGTPGRSQETQYF.

J is TRBJ2-7 and V is TRBV20-1; TRBD2 is a possible D gene (7 bases). CDR1 and CDR2 (germline): DFQATT, SNEGSKA (reference sequence). CDR3 length: 12 residues. The V end was cut by 3 bases, the J end by 6 bases, with 12 bases between. CDR3 in amino acids: CSARGGGAEQYF. The CDR3 DNA follows: TGCAGTGCTAGGGGGGGGGGCGCCGAGCAGTACTTC.

By sample share, this clonotype is medium-sized (0.01 to 0.1%). The chain employs TRBV25-1 and TRBJ2-1, with 7 nucleotides matching TRBD2. The J segment lost 0 bases and the V segment lost 1 base, leaving 6 bases of the junction unmatched. The CDR3 covers 17 residues. Germline values: CDR1 MGHDK, CDR2 SYGVNS. This CDR3 reads CASSEWEGGGSYNEQFF. Written as DNA, the CDR3 is TGTGCCAGCAGTGAATGGGAGGGTGGCGGCTCCTACAATGAGCAGTTCTTC.

On this clonotype itself: Because it lacks the conserved phenylalanine or tryptophan at the end, this CDR3 is likely a read error. CDR3 in DNA: TGCAGGGGGATGGCGGGAGGGAGCACTGATACGCAGTATATT. Its protein product is CRGMAGGSTDTQYI. J is TRBJ1-5 and V is TRBV20-1; 9 bases match TRBD2. TRBJ2-3 matches the DNA end more closely, so the J call is doubtful. From germline, CDR1 is DFQATT and CDR2 SNEGSKA (reference sequence). The CDR3 is made up of 14 amino acids.